The 27 T cell receptor beta chains reported below all come from one sample, sequenced in a study of OX40 agonist ivuxolimab in advanced cancers. The protocol was immunoSEQ multiplex PCR, while the TCRdb copy is restricted to in-frame clones and leaves out a portion. This repertoire shows approximately 74,000 clones, 82% found once; its top ten account for about 5%. Sequences were derived from CD4+ or CD8+ T cells sorted from blood, sampled in a trial of the OX40 agonist ivuxolimab. The source of these receptors is an adult with an advanced solid tumor such as melanoma, head and neck, liver or kidney cancer.

This rearrangement joins TRBV2 to TRBJ2-3; no definite D call. The CDR3 has 14 amino acids. Germline CDR1 is SNHLY and CDR2 is FYNNEI. V was shortened by 8 bases and J by 4 bases, with 16 bases between the two germline ends. The CDR3 loop is CASSLSTHADTQYF. The CDR3 nucleotides read TGTGCCAGCTCCCTTTCTACGCACGCAGATACGCAGTATTTT.

CDR3 amino acids: CAISPGQDEKLFF. The CDR3 nucleotides are TGTGCCATCAGTCCAGGGCAGGATGAAAAACTGTTTTTT. The genes are TRBV10-3 and TRBJ1-4, with a tentative D call TRBD1 (5 bases). In germline, CDR1 is ENHRY, CDR2 SYGVKD. Trimming removed 5 bases from V and 6 bases from J, with 10 bases in between. This CDR3 is built from 13 residues.

This chain links TRBV5-1 with TRBJ2-1; 9 bases line up with TRBD1. The germline V gene has CDR1 SGHRS and CDR2 YFSETQ. Trimming took 2 bases from V and 7 from J; bases not matched to a gene: 4. The CDR3 consists of 14 residues. The CDR3 coding sequence is TGCGCCAGCAGCTTATCCGGGACAGGGAATGAGCAGTTCTTC. Protein sequence: CASSLSGTGNEQFF. Together with reference TRBV5-1 and TRBJ2-1, the CDR3 gives the full variable domain: KAGVTQTPRYLIKTRGQQVTLSCSPISGHRSVSWYQQTPGQGLQFLFEYFSETQRNKGNFPGRFSGRQFSNSRSEMNVSTLELGDSALYLCASSLSGTGNEQFFGPGTRLTVL.

The gene calls are TRBV5-4 and TRBJ1-1; D gene unclear. The CDR3 runs to 14 residues. Trimming removed 0 bases from V and 0 bases from J, with 6 bases in between. Germline CDR1 is SGHNT and CDR2 is YYREEE (reference sequence). CDR3 sequence reads: CASSLGGLNTEAFF. CDR3 DNA: TGTGCCAGCAGCTTGGGTGGGTTGAACACTGAAGCTTTCTTT.

This sequence joins TRBV28 and TRBJ2-1; possible D gene TRBD1, 6 bases. V lost 6 bases and J 4 bases, leaving 16 bases between the germline ends. CDR1 is MDHEN, CDR2 SYDVKM, per germline. The CDR3 sequence is 15 residues long. In DNA, the CDR3 is TGTGCCAGCAGCCCTGGGGGCCGACCATACAATGAGCAGTTCTTC. It specifies CASSPGGRPYNEQFF.

The rearrangement uses TRBV7-2 and TRBJ2-3; D ambiguous. Germline CDR1 SGHTA, CDR2 FQGNSA. V lost 5 bases, J lost 5 bases, and 11 bases lay in between. CDR3 length: 13 amino acids. The CDR3 DNA is TGTGCCAGCAGCCGTGTAGTCGTAGATACGCAGTATTTT. It is translated as CASSRVVVDTQYF.

This chain connects TRBV7-8 to TRBJ1-5; TRBD1 might be the D (6 bases). V was trimmed by 4 bases and J by 9 bases, leaving 13 bases between them. The germline V gene encodes CDR1 SGHVS and CDR2 FQNEAQ. The CDR3 length is 13 residues. CDR3 amino acids: CASSSGAQPPQHF. CDR3 nucleotide sequence: TGTGCCAGCAGCTCAGGGGCCCAGCCGCCCCAGCATTTT.

This chain links TRBV1 with TRBJ2-2; TRBD1, as called in the table, went unchecked against the DNA. TRBV1 is deemed a pseudogene. The CDR3 runs to 15 residues. CDR3 in amino acids: CTSRVTGASSGELFF. The CDR3 bases are TGCACCAGCAGGGTGACAGGGGCTAGTTCCGGGGAGCTGTTTTTT.

This chain links TRBV6-1 with TRBJ2-5; D is unresolved. The V end lost 8 bases, the J end lost 7 bases, and 14 bases lay between the germline ends. The CDR3 has 12 amino acids. The germline V gene has CDR1 MNHNS and CDR2 SASEGT. CDR3 in amino acids: CASRTQRWTQYF. The CDR3 DNA follows: TGTGCCAGCCGCACCCAAAGGTGGACCCAGTACTTC.

This chain uses TRBV28 with TRBJ2-7, with D hard to call. Germline lookup yields CDR1 MDHEN and CDR2 SYDVKM. V shed 6 bases and J shed 3 bases, with 18 bases lying between them. The length of the CDR3 is 15 residues. The CDR3 coding sequence is TGTGCCAGCAGAGCAATCCCGCCGCCGAACTACGAGCAGTACTTC. Translating it yields CASRAIPPPNYEQYF.

The rearrangement joins TRBV2 to TRBJ2-5; no firm D call. The V gene's germline CDR1 is SNHLY and CDR2 FYNNEI. The CDR3 is 12 amino acids. Between the trimmed V and J ends, which lost 10 bases and 4 bases, there was a span of 13 bases. The CDR3 sequence is CAMGPTGETQYF. The CDR3 nucleotides are TGTGCCATGGGCCCAACCGGAGAGACCCAGTACTTC.

The rearrangement uses TRBV5-1 and TRBJ2-7, with 8 bases lining up with TRBD1. CDR1 is SGHRS and CDR2 is YFSETQ in the germline V gene. The CDR3 covers 16 residues. J lost 3 bases, V lost 4 bases, and 12 bases had no gene match. CDR3 sequence: CASSHGPGQDDYEQYF. As DNA, the CDR3 is TGCGCCAGCAGCCACGGACCGGGACAGGACGACTACGAGCAGTACTTC.

The chain carries TRBV5-1 and TRBJ2-3; D might be TRBD2 (7 bases). Trimming stripped 4 bases from V and 0 bases from J, with 15 bases between. The CDR3 spans 16 residues. Per germline, CDR1 SGHRS and CDR2 YFSETQ. CDR3 in amino acids: CASSQGGGVSTDTQYF. The CDR3 DNA is TGCGCCAGCAGCCAAGGAGGGGGGGTAAGCACAGATACGCAGTATTTT.

This clone was recorded a few times. This chain links TRBV10-3 with TRBJ1-1; D call uncertain. The V gene lost 8 bases and the J gene lost 2 bases, with 12 bases spanning the gap. Germline CDR1 reads ENHRY; CDR2 reads SYGVKD. This CDR3 has 13 residues. DNA of the CDR3: TGTGCCATCCTCCCGGGCCCTAACACTGAAGCTTTCTTT. It is translated as CAILPGPNTEAFF.

The chain combines TRBV6-1 with TRBJ2-3, with TRBD2 matching 11 bases. V shed 3 bases and J 2 bases; nucleotides not matched to a gene: 4. Germline V gene data show CDR1 as MNHNS and CDR2 as SASEGT. The CDR3 is 16 amino acids. The CDR3 loop reads CASSDLLAGDTDTQYF. The CDR3 region has the DNA TGTGCCAGCAGTGACTTACTAGCGGGGGACACAGATACGCAGTATTTT.

J is TRBJ2-7 and V is TRBV7-8; weak D call: TRBD1 (6 bases). V was shortened by 0 bases and J by 0 bases, with 12 bases between the two germline ends. The CDR3 runs to 16 residues. Germline V gene lookup returns CDR1 SGHVS and CDR2 FQNEAQ. The CDR3 loop reads CASSLATGQSSYEQYF. The CDR3, as DNA: TGTGCCAGCAGCTTAGCGACAGGACAGAGCTCCTACGAGCAGTACTTC.

This clone was seen a single time. The chain employs TRBV7-2 and TRBJ2-7; D call uncertain. Germline V gene data show CDR1 as SGHTA and CDR2 as FQGNSA. The CDR3 is made up of 11 amino acids. V lost 5 bases and J 1 base, leaving 3 bases between the germline ends. CDR3 protein: CASSGSYEQYF. CDR3 DNA sequence: TGTGCCAGCAGCGGATCCTACGAGCAGTACTTC.

This clone is categorized as medium-sized. This rearrangement joins TRBV5-6 to TRBJ1-2; D not resolved. Deletions cut 6 bases from V and 8 bases from J, with 17 bases between. Germline CDR1 SGHDT, CDR2 YYEEEE. The CDR3 length is 13 residues. This chain's CDR3 is CASKGIGATGYTF. In nucleotides, the CDR3 is TGTGCCAGCAAGGGTATAGGCGCGACAGGCTACACCTTC.

The chain employs TRBV5-1 and TRBJ2-7, with D possibly matching TRBD1 (5 bases). The germline V gene encodes CDR1 SGHRS and CDR2 YFSETQ. With 7 bases removed from V and 5 bases from J, the gap between germline ends came to 10 bases. The CDR3 runs 11 residues. CDR3 DNA: TGCGCCAGCTCAGGGTTCGACGAGCAGTACTTC. Its translation: CASSGFDEQYF. Drawing the rest from reference TRBV5-1 and TRBJ2-7, the complete variable domain is KAGVTQTPRYLIKTRGQQVTLSCSPISGHRSVSWYQQTPGQGLQFLFEYFSETQRNKGNFPGRFSGRQFSNSRSEMNVSTLELGDSALYLCASSGFDEQYFGPGTRLTVT.

V and J are TRBV18 and TRBJ2-3, with D perhaps matching TRBD2 (5 bases). V dropped 6 bases and J dropped 0 bases, with 13 bases sitting between them. Per germline, CDR1 KGHSH and CDR2 LQKENI. CDR3 length: 15 residues. CDR3 nucleotides: TGTGCCAGCTCCGGTGGGAGCGGTAGCACAGATACGCAGTATTTT. It yields the protein CASSGGSGSTDTQYF.

V and J are TRBV7-9 and TRBJ1-1; the D gene is possibly TRBD1 (6 bases). CDR1 and CDR2 (germline): SEHNR, FQNEAQ (reference sequence). Trimming cost V 3 bases and J 3 bases, with 14 bases left between them. This CDR3 region has 15 residues. The chain's CDR3 is CASSLSDRPYTEAFF. In DNA form, the CDR3 reads TGTGCCAGCAGCTTGTCGGACAGACCTTACACTGAAGCTTTCTTT.

V and J are TRBV7-2 and TRBJ1-1; D perhaps matches TRBD1 (6 bases). V was pared by 5 bases and J by 4 bases, with 17 bases between. Germline V gene lookup returns CDR1 SGHTA and CDR2 FQGNSA. The CDR3 totals 15 residues. The CDR3 DNA is TGTGCCAGCAGCCCCGCGCTGGGGGCGACCACTGAAGCTTTCTTT. Encoded protein: CASSPALGATTEAFF.

The J gene is TRBJ1-6, the V gene TRBV28, with D hard to call. This CDR3 spans 13 amino acids. Per the germline V gene, CDR1 is MDHEN and CDR2 is SYDVKM. CDR3 in amino acids: CASGPNLNSPLHF. In DNA, the CDR3 is TGTGCAAGCGGACCGAACCTTAATTCACCCCTCCACTTT.

J is TRBJ2-5 and V is TRBV19, with 8 bases identical to TRBD2. With V trimmed by 6 bases and J by 5 bases, 5 bases remained unmatched. This CDR3 has 13 residues. From germline, CDR1 is LNHDA and CDR2 SQIVND (reference sequence). This chain's CDR3 is CASRRGLGETQYF. CDR3 nucleotide sequence: TGTGCCAGTAGGAGGGGACTAGGTGAGACCCAGTACTTC.

The J gene is TRBJ1-5, the V gene TRBV10-3; tentative D call: TRBD1 (6 bases). Deletions cut 6 bases from V and 4 bases from J, with 13 bases between. Germline assignment: CDR1 ENHRY and CDR2 SYGVKD. CDR3 length: 14 amino acids. CDR3 sequence reads: CAISKDRTNQPQHF. The CDR3 coding sequence is TGTGCCATCAGCAAGGACAGAACTAATCAGCCCCAGCATTTT.

The chain joins TRBV15 to TRBJ2-5, with D possibly being TRBD1 (6 bases). Trimming took 1 base from V and 1 from J, leaving 10 bases between them. CDR1 is LNHNV and CDR2 is YYDKDF in the germline V gene (reference sequence). The CDR3 has 15 residues. CDR3 amino acids: CATSRGGRFQETQYF. Here the CDR3 DNA reads TGTGCCACCAGCAGAGGGGGGCGCTTCCAAGAGACCCAGTACTTC.

The chain joins TRBV2 to TRBJ2-7, with 9 bases lining up with TRBD1. This CDR3 comprises 15 residues. Germline assignment: CDR1 SNHLY and CDR2 FYNNEI. The ends lost 6 bases at V and 0 bases at J; junction bases unmatched: 6. The CDR3 coding sequence is TGTGCCAGCAGCGGGGACAGGGTAAGCTCCTACGAGCAGTACTTC. This codes for CASSGDRVSSYEQYF.